The 10 T cell receptor beta chains presented below share a single source sample, sequenced in a study of T cells after yellow fever vaccination. TCRdb used MiXCR to reprocess the 5' RACE reads, holding one entry per CDR3 protein. The data show 620,000 or so distinct CDR3 sequences, with roughly a sixth seen just once and roughly 17% held by the top ten. The sample was PBMCs, taken 4 to 6 days after the first yellow fever vaccination. These receptors all come from a man in his late teens or twenties who received the YFV17D yellow fever vaccine.

V and J are TRBV10-2 and TRBJ2-5; 8 nucleotides match TRBD2. V was pared by 7 bases and J by 7 bases, with 8 bases of the junction left unmatched. This CDR3 contains 13 residues. Germline CDR1 WSHSY, CDR2 SAAADI. CDR3 in amino acids: CASMSGGRGTQYF. In nucleotides, the CDR3 is TGCGCCAGCATGTCGGGGGGGAGGGGGACCCAGTACTTC.

This clonotype was recorded a few times. This chain links TRBV11-3 with TRBJ2-7; possible D gene TRBD1, 6 bases. Between the trimmed V and J ends, which lost 2 bases and 5 bases, there was a span of 13 bases. The CDR3 loop spans 14 amino acids. Germline-derived CDR1 and CDR2 are SGHNT and YENEEA. CDR3 in DNA: TGTGCCAGCAGCTTATCACACAGGGCGCACGAGCAGTACTTC. This encodes CASSLSHRAHEQYF.

The chain links TRBV6-2 or TRBV6-3 to TRBJ1-2; TRBD1 might be the D (6 bases). Germline V gene sequence: CDR1 MNHEY, CDR2 SVGEGT. The V end lost 0 bases, the J end lost 6 bases, and 11 bases lay between the germline ends. This CDR3 is built from 14 residues. CDR3 residues: CASSYSGGADGYTF. For the CDR3, the DNA is TGTGCCAGCAGTTACTCGGGGGGCGCGGATGGCTACACCTTC.

The chain links TRBV20-1 to TRBJ2-1, with TRBD2 identical over 12 bases. The CDR3 has 15 amino acids. The germline V gene has CDR1 DFQATT and CDR2 SNEGSKA (reference sequence). J gave up 4 bases and V 3 bases, and 4 bases lay outside the gene matches. The chain's CDR3 is CSASRGLAGYNEQFF. CDR3 coding DNA: TGCAGTGCTAGCCGGGGACTAGCGGGTTACAATGAGCAGTTCTTC.

This clonotype has only a few counts. V and J are TRBV10-2 and TRBJ1-4; D uncertain. Germline CDR1 WSHSY, CDR2 SAAADI. Trimming took off 10 bases at V and 6 bases at J, with 12 bases between the two ends. The CDR3 is 12 residues long. For the CDR3, the DNA is TGCGCCATCCGGAGCGGGGATGAAAAACTGTTTTTT. Protein: CAIRSGDEKLFF.

The rearrangement joins TRBV7-9 to TRBJ2-2; the D gene is possibly TRBD1 (6 bases). CDR3 length: 13 amino acids. Germline-derived CDR1 and CDR2 are SEHNR and FQNEAQ (reference sequence). V lost 4 bases and J 9 bases, leaving 12 bases between the germline ends. CDR3 in amino acids: CASSSTGSRELFF. The CDR3 DNA reads TGTGCCAGCAGCTCCACAGGGAGCCGGGAGCTGTTTTTT.

This chain joins TRBV6-1 and TRBJ2-7; D may match TRBD1 or TRBD2 (6 bases each). The V gene's germline CDR1 is MNHNS and CDR2 SASEGT. The CDR3 extends over 15 amino acids. Trimming cost V 4 bases and J 2 bases, with 15 bases left between them. CDR3 protein: CASSGPGAAPYEQYV. CDR3 coding DNA: TGTGCCAGCAGTGGCCCGGGGGCCGCACCCTACGAGCAGTACGTC.

This clonotype turned up a few times. J is TRBJ1-3 and V is TRBV7-9; D is perhaps TRBD1 (5 bases). Looked up from germline, CDR1 is SEHNR and CDR2 is FQNEAQ (reference sequence). With 2 bases removed from V and 4 bases from J, the gap between germline ends came to 15 bases. This CDR3 region has 16 residues. The CDR3 region has the DNA TGTGCCAGCAGCTTACTTGACAGAAGCATCGGAAACACCATATATTTT. Protein sequence: CASSLLDRSIGNTIYF.

This clonotype turned up a few times. This chain joins TRBV30 and TRBJ2-1, with 8 bases aligning to TRBD1. Germline trimming cut 4 bases from V and 2 bases from J; bases unmatched to any gene: 7. CDR1 is GTSNPN, CDR2 SVGIG, per germline (reference sequence). The CDR3 is made up of 15 amino acids. CDR3 coding DNA: TGTGCCTGGAATCTTCGACAGGGGACCTACAATGAGCAGTTCTTC. Encoded protein: CAWNLRQGTYNEQFF.

This clonotype came up once. The chain joins TRBV4-3 to TRBJ2-2, with D unresolved. Germline-derived CDR1 and CDR2 are LGHNA and YSLEER. The CDR3 is 16 amino acids. V gave up 0 bases and J gave up 2 bases, with 10 bases separating them. Written as DNA, the CDR3 is TGCGCCAGCAGCCAAGACGCGTGGATCAACACCGGGGAGCTGTTTTTT. This encodes CASSQDAWINTGELFF.